This T cell receptor beta chain was recovered during a study of shared clonotypes between healthy human individuals. Regarding the study as a whole: Specimens sampled were limited to blood, with tissue repertoires likely differing.

There are 15 residues in the CDR3. Germline V gene sequence: CDR1 MNHEY, CDR2 SMNVEV (reference sequence). The V and J ends lost 5 bases and 2 bases, in that order; junction bases with no gene match: 6. Sequencing used immunoSEQ multiplex PCR; TCRdb keeps in-frame clones, though not all of them. Among under 1,100,000 clones listed, around 76% were seen once. About this clone: Its antigen remains unidentified.

This clonotype was sampled from a man aged 18 to 35 in good health. This rearrangement joins TRBV27 to TRBJ2-3; the match to TRBD1 covers 8 bases. The specimen was memory CD4+ T cells sorted from blood. The subset is: CD45RA-negative fraction. The CDR3 DNA follows: TGTGCCAGCAGTATAACAGGGGGTTTCACAGATACGCAGTATTTT. It codes for CASSITGGFTDTQYF.